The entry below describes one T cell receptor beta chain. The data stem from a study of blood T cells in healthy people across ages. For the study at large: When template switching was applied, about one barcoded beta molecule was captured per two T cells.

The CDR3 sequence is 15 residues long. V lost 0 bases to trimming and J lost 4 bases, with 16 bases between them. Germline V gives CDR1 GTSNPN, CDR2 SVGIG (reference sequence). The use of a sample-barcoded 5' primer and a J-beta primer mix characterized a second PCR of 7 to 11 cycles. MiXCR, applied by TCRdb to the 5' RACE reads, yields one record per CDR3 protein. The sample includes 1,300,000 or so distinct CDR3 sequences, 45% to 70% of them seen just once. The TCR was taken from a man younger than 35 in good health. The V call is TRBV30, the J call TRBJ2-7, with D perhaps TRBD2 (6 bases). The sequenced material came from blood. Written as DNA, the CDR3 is TGTGCCTGGAGTGTATTGGCCCGGGGGTTGTACGAGCAGTACTTC. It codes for CAWSVLARGLYEQYF.